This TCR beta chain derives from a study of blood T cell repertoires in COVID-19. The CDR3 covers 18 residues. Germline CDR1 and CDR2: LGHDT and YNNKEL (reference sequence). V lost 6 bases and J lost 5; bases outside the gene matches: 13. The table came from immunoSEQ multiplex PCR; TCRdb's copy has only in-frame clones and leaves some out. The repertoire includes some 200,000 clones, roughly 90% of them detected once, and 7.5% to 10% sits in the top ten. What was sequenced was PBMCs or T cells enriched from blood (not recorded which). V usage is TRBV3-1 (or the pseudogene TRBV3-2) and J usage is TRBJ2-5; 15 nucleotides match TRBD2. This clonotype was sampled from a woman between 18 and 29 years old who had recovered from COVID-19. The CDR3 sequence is CASRRGTSGGTREETQYF. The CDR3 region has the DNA TGTGCCAGCAGAAGAGGGACTAGCGGGGGGACACGAGAGGAGACCCAGTACTTC.